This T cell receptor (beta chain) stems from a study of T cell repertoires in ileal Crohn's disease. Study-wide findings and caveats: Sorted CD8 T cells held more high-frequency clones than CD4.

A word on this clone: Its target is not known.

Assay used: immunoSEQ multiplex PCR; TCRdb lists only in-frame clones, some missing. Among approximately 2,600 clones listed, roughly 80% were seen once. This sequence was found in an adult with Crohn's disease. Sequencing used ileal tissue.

The CDR3 DNA sequence: TGTGCCAGTAGTGCCGGAGGAAACTACGAGCAGTACTTC. This gives the protein CASSAGGNYEQYF. The J gene is TRBJ2-7, the V gene TRBV19; perhaps TRBD2 as D (5 bases). Trimming took off 5 bases at V and 3 bases at J, with 11 bases between the two ends. The V gene's germline CDR1 is LNHDA and CDR2 SQIVND (reference sequence). There are 13 residues in the CDR3. Full variable domain (outside the CDR3, taken from reference TRBV19 and TRBJ2-7): DGGITQSPKYLFRKEGQNVTLSCEQNLNHDAMYWYRQDPGQGLRLIYYSQIVNDFQKGDIAEGYSVSREKKESFPLTVTSAQKNPTAFYLCASSAGGNYEQYFGPGTRLTVT.